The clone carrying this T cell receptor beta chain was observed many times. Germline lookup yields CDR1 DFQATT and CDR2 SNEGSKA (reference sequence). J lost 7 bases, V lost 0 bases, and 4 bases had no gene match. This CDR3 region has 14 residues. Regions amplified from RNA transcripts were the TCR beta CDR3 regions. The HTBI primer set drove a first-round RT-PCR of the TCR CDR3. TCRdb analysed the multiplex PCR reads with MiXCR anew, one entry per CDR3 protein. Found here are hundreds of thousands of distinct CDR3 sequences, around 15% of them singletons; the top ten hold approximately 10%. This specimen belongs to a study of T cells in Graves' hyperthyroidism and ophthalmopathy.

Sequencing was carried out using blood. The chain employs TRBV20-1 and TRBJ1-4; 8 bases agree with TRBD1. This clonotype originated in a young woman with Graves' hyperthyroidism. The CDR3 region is CSARDPGGVEKLFF. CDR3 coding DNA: TGCAGTGCTAGAGATCCAGGGGGCGTTGAAAAACTGTTTTTT.